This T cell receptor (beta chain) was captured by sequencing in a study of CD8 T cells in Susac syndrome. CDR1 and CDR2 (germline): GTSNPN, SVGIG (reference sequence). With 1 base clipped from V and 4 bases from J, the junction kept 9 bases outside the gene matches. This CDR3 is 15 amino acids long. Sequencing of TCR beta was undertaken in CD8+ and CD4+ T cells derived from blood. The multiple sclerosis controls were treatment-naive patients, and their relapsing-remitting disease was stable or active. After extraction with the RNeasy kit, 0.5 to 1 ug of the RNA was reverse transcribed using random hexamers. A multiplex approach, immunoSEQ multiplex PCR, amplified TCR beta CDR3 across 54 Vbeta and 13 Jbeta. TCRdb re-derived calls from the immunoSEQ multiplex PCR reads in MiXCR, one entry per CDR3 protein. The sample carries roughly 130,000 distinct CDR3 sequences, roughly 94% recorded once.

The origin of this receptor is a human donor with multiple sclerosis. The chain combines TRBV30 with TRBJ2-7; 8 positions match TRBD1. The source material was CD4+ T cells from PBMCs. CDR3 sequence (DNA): TGTGCCTGGAGTGGATTAATCGGGACAGGTTACGAGCAGTACTTC. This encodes CAWSGLIGTGYEQYF.